This T cell receptor beta chain was identified in a study of OX40 agonist ivuxolimab in advanced cancers. The wider study: Checkpoint inhibitors had been given previously to under 50% of patients.

Study findings and constraints: Fewer expanded clones were found on average in CD4+ than in CD8+ T cells.

Blood specimens came from baseline, cycle 4 day 1, and cycle 7 day 1. There are 14 residues in the CDR3. Germline loops: CDR1 SGHRS, CDR2 YFSETQ. Trimming cost V 3 bases and J 3 bases, with 12 bases left between them. Of note for this clone: Its antigen is as yet unknown.

The method was immunoSEQ multiplex PCR; TCRdb's version includes in-frame clones alone and lacks a portion of them. Among roughly 100,000 clones listed, around 85% were seen once. The sequencing used CD4+ or CD8+ T cells sorted from blood, collected in a trial of the OX40 agonist ivuxolimab. The TCR was taken from an adult with an advanced solid tumor such as melanoma, head and neck, liver or kidney cancer. This rearrangement joins TRBV5-1 to TRBJ2-5; D is undetermined. This CDR3 is CASSSDDSEETQYF. CDR3 sequence (DNA): TGCGCCAGCAGCTCCGATGACTCTGAAGAGACCCAGTACTTC.